This TCR beta chain was sequenced for a study of technical replicates of blood from several donors. This CDR3 comprises 16 residues. CDR1 is SEHNR and CDR2 is FQNEAQ in the germline V gene (reference sequence). V was trimmed by 1 base and J by 4 bases, leaving 14 bases between them. The data were produced by immunoSEQ multiplex PCR, yet TCRdb's version contains in-frame clones alone and is incomplete. Of roughly 7,000 clones in the sample, about 96% were seen once. This chain connects TRBV7-9 to TRBJ2-1, with D possibly matching TRBD2 (5 bases). The material sequenced was PBMCs. The sequence was collected from a human donor in good health. The CDR3 region has the DNA TGTGCCAGCAGCTTAGATATTAGCGCCGTTTACAATGAGCAGTTCTTC. It translates to CASSLDISAVYNEQFF. Full variable domain (missing parts from reference TRBV7-9 and TRBJ2-1): DTGVSQNPRHKITKRGQNVTFRCDPISEHNRLYWYRQTLGQGPEFLTYFQNEAQLEKSRLLSDRFSAERPKGSFSTLEIQRTEQGDSAMYLCASSLDISAVYNEQFFGPGTRLTVL.